This T cell receptor (beta chain) is from a study of blood T cell repertoires in COVID-19 (dated by TCRdb to about 2020). Context from the whole study: Samples covering the acute and convalescent phases of COVID-19 were provided by collaborators in the United States, Italy and Spain. Nearly every sample came with metadata listing a de-identified subject ID, COVID-19 status, age in years and sex. A freely available public database, intended as a resource for researchers studying the immune response to SARS-CoV-2, is where the repertoires were released. The prospective study material was composed of cDNA or gDNA derived from T cells, B-cell-depleted T cells, or PBMCs. HLA class I and class II types, where available, came from metadata supplied by the sample provider rather than from assay-based typing. Samples came from the ongoing ImmuneRACE study (first 160 participants) plus 1,254 subjects from 6 global collaborators. The dataset comprised deeply sampled blood TCRbeta repertoires from subjects exposed to, actively infected with, or recovered from COVID-19.

Overall study outcomes, separate from this receptor: How much clinical and demographic metadata was included differed by source and by participant, and the metadata was provided uncurated.

TCRbeta CDR3 regions were amplified from genomic DNA using the immunoSEQ Assay, a bias-controlled multiplex PCR. On the authors' methods: The number of nucleated cells in each sample was estimated from the amplification of reference gene primers within the assay. Sequence reads were collapsed and filtered to measure the absolute abundance of every unique TCRbeta CDR3 rearrangement. For each sample, productive Simpson clonality was calculated by taking the square root of Simpson's diversity index across productive rearrangements. TCRdb stores this immuneACCESS table with in-frame sequences only. Part of the clones is absent; in the studies checked, under half of the shortfall reflects unresolved V genes, and no reason is known for the rest. D and trimming come from the DNA, and the V and J calls and clone size come from that table. This sample gives 160,000 or so clones in total; 70% to 90% of them show up just once. The ten biggest clones cover around 6.7% of the sample.

The CDR1 and CDR2 encoded by the germline V gene are MNHEY and SVGEGT. Relative to germline, V is 2 bases shorter and J is 5 bases shorter, with 12 bases between their ends. The CDR3 runs 14 amino acids, cysteine and phenylalanine included. The kept DNA is CDR3 alone, 42 bases in frame from the first base. Participants in the prospective study were enrolled through a virtual design, were aged roughly 18 to 100 years, and lived in under 25 United States geographic areas. Cohort assignment in the prospective study relied on participant-reported clinical history from a screening survey and a study questionnaire. Recovered participants in ImmuneRACE Cohort 3 were defined as having two consecutive negative NP/OP PCR tests, clearance from a healthcare professional, or resolution of symptoms. Mobile phlebotomists in the prospective study collected whole blood, serum and a nasopharyngeal or oropharyngeal swab from every participant. Over a roughly two-month period, participants in the prospective study had the option of providing additional blood draws and questionnaires. Before DNA extraction, prospective study blood samples were shipped either frozen or at room temperature.

The sample holds one count of this clone. The clone's antigen remains unknown. No qualities accompany the bases; no much larger clone lies one base away. Material: PBMCs or T cells enriched from blood (not recorded which). This receptor was taken from a woman aged 45 to 65 who had recovered from COVID-19. The V gene is TRBV6-2 or TRBV6-3 and the J gene is TRBJ1-1; too little of a D gene remains to name it. The DNA sequence is given as TGTGCCAGCAGTTACGAGGGCCTGGGAACTGAAGCTTTCTTT. Its coded protein is CASSYEGLGTEAFF.